A single sample is the source of the 7 T cell receptor beta chains below, sequenced in a study of control samples from healthy donors and cancer patients. The repertoire was sequenced with immunoSEQ multiplex PCR; TCRdb's copy has only in-frame clones and lacks some. The data hold tens of thousands of clones, with 70% to 80% observed a single time. Material: PBMCs. These receptors were taken from a man aged 55-75 years with head and neck cancer.

The V gene is TRBV6-5, the J gene TRBJ2-3; D unresolved. Trimming removed 7 bases at V and 3 bases at J, with 17 bases between. The CDR3 contains 15 residues. Germline assignment: CDR1 MNHEY and CDR2 SVGAGI. This CDR3 reads CASNNSPIQTDTQYF. The CDR3 DNA reads as TGTGCCAGCAATAACAGTCCCATTCAGACAGATACGCAGTATTTT.

CDR3 protein: CASSGDSYGNSPLHF. Here the CDR3 DNA reads TGTGCCAGCAGCGGAGACTCCTACGGAAATTCACCCCTCCACTTT. This rearrangement joins TRBV9 to TRBJ1-6; no clear D. CDR3 length: 15 residues. V gave up 3 bases and J gave up 7 bases, with 14 bases separating them. Germline V gene sequence: CDR1 SGDLS, CDR2 YYNGEE. Combining the CDR3 with reference TRBV9 and TRBJ1-6 gives the whole variable domain DSGVTQTPKHLITATGQRVTLRCSPRSGDLSVYWYQQSLDQGLQFLIQYYNGEERAKGNILERFSAQQFPDLHSELNLSSLELGDSALYFCASSGDSYGNSPLHFGNGTRLTVT.

The gene calls are TRBV28 and TRBJ2-7, with 12 bases fitting TRBD1. The CDR3 sequence is 14 residues long. The J segment lost 7 bases and the V segment lost 4 bases, leaving 5 bases of the junction unmatched. The germline gives CDR1 MDHEN, CDR2 SYDVKM. The CDR3 coding sequence is TGTGCCAGCAGTTACGGGACAGGGGGCTTTGAGCAGTACTTC. As protein: CASSYGTGGFEQYF.

The chain combines TRBV30 with TRBJ2-5, with a tentative D call TRBD1 (5 bases). Trimming left V 1 base short and J 5 bases short, with 14 bases between. Germline V lookup: CDR1 GTSNPN, CDR2 SVGIG (reference sequence). CDR3 length: 14 amino acids. The CDR3 reads CAWSAQGFEETQYF. The DNA of the CDR3 is TGTGCCTGGAGTGCCCAGGGATTTGAGGAGACCCAGTACTTC. Combining the CDR3 with reference TRBV30 and TRBJ2-5 gives the whole variable domain SQTIHQWPATLVQPVGSPLSLECTVEGTSNPNLYWYRQAAGRGLQLLFYSVGIGQISSEVPQNLSASRPQDRQFILSSKKLLLSDSGFYLCAWSAQGFEETQYFGPGTRLLVL.

This clone was counted a few times. The genes are TRBV28 and TRBJ2-7, with TRBD2 matching 8 bases. Trimming took 2 bases from V and 0 from J; bases not matched to a gene: 0. The CDR3 has 14 amino acids. The germline gives CDR1 MDHEN, CDR2 SYDVKM. The CDR3 sequence is CASSLLAGSYEQYF. The CDR3 region has the DNA TGTGCCAGCAGTTTACTAGCGGGCTCCTACGAGCAGTACTTC.

This sequence joins TRBV18 and TRBJ2-7, with D perhaps matching TRBD1 or TRBD2 (7 bases each). The V gene lost 3 bases and the J gene lost 3 bases, with 18 bases spanning the gap. The CDR3 has 16 amino acids. The V gene's germline CDR1 is KGHSH and CDR2 LQKENI. The CDR3 region is CASSPAAGTANYEQYF. Here the CDR3 DNA reads TGTGCCAGCTCACCGGCAGCGGGGACAGCCAACTACGAGCAGTACTTC.

The chain couples TRBV6-5 to TRBJ2-7; no clear D. Trimming cost V 5 bases and J 5 bases, with 10 bases left between them. From germline, CDR1 is MNHEY and CDR2 SVGAGI. CDR3 size: 12 residues. Here the CDR3 reads CASSPGIHEQYF. The CDR3 DNA reads as TGTGCCAGCAGTCCTGGGATCCACGAGCAGTACTTC.